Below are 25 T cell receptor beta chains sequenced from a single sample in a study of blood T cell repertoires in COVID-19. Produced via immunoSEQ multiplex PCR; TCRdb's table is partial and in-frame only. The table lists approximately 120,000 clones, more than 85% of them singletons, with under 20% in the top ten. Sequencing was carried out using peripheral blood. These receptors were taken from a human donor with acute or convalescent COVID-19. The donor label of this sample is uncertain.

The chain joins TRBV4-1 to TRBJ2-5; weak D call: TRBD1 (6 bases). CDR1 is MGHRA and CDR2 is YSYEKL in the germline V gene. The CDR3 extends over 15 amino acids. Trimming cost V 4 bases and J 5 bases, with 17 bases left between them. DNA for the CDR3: TGCGCCAGCAGCCTTGAACAGGGTCTGATGGAGACCCAGTACTTC. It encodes CASSLEQGLMETQYF.

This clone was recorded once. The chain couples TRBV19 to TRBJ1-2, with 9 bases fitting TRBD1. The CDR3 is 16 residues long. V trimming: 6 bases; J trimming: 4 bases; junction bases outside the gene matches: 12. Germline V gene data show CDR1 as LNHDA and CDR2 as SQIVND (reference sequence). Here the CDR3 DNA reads TGTGCCAGTAGAACAGCCGGGACAGGGCGGGTCTATGGCTACACCTTC. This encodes CASRTAGTGRVYGYTF.

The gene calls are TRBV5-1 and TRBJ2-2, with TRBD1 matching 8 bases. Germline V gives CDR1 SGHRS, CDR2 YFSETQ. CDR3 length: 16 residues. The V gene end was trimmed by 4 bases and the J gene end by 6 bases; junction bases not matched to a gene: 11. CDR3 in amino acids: CASSTGQGYTSGELFF. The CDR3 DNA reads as TGCGCCAGCAGCACCGGACAGGGATATACGTCCGGGGAGCTGTTTTTT.

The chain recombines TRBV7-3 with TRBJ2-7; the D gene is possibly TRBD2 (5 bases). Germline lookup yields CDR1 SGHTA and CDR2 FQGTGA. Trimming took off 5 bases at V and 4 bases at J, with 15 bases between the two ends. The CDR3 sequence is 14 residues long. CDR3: CASSPGRGRYEQYF. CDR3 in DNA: TGTGCCAGCAGCCCTGGACGGGGAAGGTACGAGCAGTACTTC.

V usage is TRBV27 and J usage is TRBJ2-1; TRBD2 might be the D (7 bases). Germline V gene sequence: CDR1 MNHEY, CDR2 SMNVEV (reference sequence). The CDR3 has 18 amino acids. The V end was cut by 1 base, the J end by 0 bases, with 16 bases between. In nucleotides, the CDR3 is TGTGCCAGCAGTTTATATTTAGGGGGGGGGCGCTCCTACAATGAGCAGTTCTTC. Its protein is CASSLYLGGGRSYNEQFF.

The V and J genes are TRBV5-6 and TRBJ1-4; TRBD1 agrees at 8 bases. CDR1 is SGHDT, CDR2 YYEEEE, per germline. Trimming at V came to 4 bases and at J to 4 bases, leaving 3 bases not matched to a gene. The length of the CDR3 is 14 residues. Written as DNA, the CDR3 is TGTGCCAGCAGCCCGGGACAGGTTAATGAAAAACTGTTTTTT. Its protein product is CASSPGQVNEKLFF.

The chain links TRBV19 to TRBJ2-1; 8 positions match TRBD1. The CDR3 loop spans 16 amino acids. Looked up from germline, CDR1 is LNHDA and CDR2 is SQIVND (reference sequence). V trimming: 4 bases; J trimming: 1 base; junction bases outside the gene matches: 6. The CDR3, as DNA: TGTGCCAGTAGTACAGGGGGCGCATATTCCTACAATGAGCAGTTCTTC. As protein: CASSTGGAYSYNEQFF.

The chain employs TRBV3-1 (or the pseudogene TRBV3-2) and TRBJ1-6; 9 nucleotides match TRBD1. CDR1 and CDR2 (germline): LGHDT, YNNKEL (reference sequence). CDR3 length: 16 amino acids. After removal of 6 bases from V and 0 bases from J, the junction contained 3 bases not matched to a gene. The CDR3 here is CASRQGATSYNSPLHF. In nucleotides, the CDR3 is TGTGCCAGCAGACAGGGGGCTACCTCCTATAATTCACCCCTCCACTTT.

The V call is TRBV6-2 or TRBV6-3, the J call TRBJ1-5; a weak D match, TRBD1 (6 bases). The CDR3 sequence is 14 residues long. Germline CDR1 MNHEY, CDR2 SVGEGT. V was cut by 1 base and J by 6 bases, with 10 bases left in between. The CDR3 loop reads CASSYYRGFQPQHF. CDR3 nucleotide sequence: TGTGCCAGCAGTTACTATAGGGGGTTTCAGCCCCAGCATTTT.

The CDR3: CASSYNRVSPLHF. CDR3 DNA: TGTGCCAGCAGCTACAACAGGGTCTCACCCCTCCACTTT. The genes are TRBV7-9 and TRBJ1-6; TRBD1 might be the D (6 bases). The V end was cut by 4 bases, the J end by 10 bases, with 11 bases between. The CDR3 extends over 13 amino acids. In germline, CDR1 is SEHNR, CDR2 FQNEAQ (reference sequence).

The CDR3 coding sequence is TGCGCCAGCAGCCAAGGGGCTTCGGTGATTAATGAAAAACTGTTTTTT. Residues: CASSQGASVINEKLFF. The gene calls are TRBV4-3 and TRBJ1-4; D remains ambiguous. This CDR3 has 16 residues. V was pared by 1 base and J by 4 bases, with 13 bases between. Germline V gene data show CDR1 as LGHNA and CDR2 as YSLEER.

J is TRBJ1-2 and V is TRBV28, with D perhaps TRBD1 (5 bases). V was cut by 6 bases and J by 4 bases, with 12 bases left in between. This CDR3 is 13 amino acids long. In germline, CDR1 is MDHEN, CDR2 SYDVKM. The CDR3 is CASRLGGSYGYTF. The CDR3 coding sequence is TGTGCCAGCAGACTGGGGGGGTCCTATGGCTACACCTTC.

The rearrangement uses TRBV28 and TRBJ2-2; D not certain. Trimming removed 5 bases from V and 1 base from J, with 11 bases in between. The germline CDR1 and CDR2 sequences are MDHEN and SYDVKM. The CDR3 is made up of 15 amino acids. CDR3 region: CASSGSTGNTGELFF. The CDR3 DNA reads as TGTGCCAGCAGTGGGTCGACGGGGAACACCGGGGAGCTGTTTTTT.

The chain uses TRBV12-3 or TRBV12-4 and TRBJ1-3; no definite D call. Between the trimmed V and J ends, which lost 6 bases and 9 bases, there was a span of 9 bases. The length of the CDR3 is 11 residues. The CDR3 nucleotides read TGTGCCAGCAGCCTCTCGTTCACCATATATTTT. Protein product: CASSLSFTIYF.

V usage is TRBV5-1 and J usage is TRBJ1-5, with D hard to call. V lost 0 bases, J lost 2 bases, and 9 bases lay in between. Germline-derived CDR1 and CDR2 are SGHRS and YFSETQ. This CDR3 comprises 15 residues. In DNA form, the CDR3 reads TGCGCCAGCAGCTTGGATGGCAGTCGCAATCAGCCCCAGCATTTT. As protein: CASSLDGSRNQPQHF. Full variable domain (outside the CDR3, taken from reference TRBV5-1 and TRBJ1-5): KAGVTQTPRYLIKTRGQQVTLSCSPISGHRSVSWYQQTPGQGLQFLFEYFSETQRNKGNFPGRFSGRQFSNSRSEMNVSTLELGDSALYLCASSLDGSRNQPQHFGDGTRLSIL.

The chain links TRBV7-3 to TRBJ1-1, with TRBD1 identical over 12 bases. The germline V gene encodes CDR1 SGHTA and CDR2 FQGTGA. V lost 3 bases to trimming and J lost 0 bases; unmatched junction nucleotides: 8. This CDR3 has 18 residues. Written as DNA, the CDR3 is TGTGCCAGCAGCTTCTCAGGGACAGGGGGCCCTTTGAACACTGAAGCTTTCTTT. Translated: CASSFSGTGGPLNTEAFF.

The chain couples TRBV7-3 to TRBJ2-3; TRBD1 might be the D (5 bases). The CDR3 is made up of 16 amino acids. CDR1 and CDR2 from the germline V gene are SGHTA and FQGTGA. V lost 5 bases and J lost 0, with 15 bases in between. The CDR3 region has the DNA TGTGCCAGCAGCCCCCAGGGTCCCCCTAGCACAGATACGCAGTATTTT. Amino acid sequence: CASSPQGPPSTDTQYF.

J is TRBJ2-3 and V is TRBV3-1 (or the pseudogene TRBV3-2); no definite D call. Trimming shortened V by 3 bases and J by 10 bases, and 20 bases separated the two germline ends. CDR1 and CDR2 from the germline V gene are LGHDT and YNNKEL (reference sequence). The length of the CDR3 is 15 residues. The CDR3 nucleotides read TGTGCCAGCAGCCATGACGGGTCCCCTTTGTCGGCGCAGTATTTT. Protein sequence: CASSHDGSPLSAQYF.

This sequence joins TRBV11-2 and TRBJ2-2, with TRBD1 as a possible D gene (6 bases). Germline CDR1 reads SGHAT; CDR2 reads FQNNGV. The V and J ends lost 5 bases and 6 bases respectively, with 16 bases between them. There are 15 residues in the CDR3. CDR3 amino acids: CASSHGDRQAGELFF. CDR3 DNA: TGTGCCAGCAGCCATGGAGACAGGCAAGCCGGGGAGCTGTTTTTT.

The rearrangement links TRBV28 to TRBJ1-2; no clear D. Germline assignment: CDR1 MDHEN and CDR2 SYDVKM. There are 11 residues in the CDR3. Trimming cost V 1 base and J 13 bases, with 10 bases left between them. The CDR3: CASSLLEDFTF. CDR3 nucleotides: TGTGCCAGCAGTTTATTGGAGGACTTCACCTTC.

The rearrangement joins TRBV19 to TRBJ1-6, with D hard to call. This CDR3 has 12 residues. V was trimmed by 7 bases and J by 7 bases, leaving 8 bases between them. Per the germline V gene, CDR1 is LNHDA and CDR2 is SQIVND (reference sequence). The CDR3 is CASTPVNSPLHF. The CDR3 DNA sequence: TGTGCCAGTACCCCCGTGAATTCACCCCTCCACTTT.

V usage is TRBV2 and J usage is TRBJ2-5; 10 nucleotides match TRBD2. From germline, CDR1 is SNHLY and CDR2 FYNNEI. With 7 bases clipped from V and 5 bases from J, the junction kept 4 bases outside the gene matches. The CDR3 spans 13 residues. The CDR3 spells CASKAGGGETQYF. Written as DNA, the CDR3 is TGTGCCAGCAAAGCGGGAGGGGGGGAGACCCAGTACTTC.

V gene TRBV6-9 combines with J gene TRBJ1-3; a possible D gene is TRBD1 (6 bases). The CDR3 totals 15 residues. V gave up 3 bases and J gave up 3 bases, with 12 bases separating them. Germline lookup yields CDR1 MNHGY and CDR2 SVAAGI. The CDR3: CASSYGGARGNTIYF. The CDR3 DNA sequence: TGTGCCAGCAGTTACGGGGGGGCGCGTGGAAACACCATATATTTT.

CDR3 DNA: TGTGCCAGCAGTTTATTACCAGGGCTGCTTGGCTACACCTTC. Residues: CASSLLPGLLGYTF. This chain uses TRBV27 with TRBJ1-2; maybe TRBD1 (5 bases). Germline loops: CDR1 MNHEY, CDR2 SMNVEV (reference sequence). Trimming shortened V by 1 base and J by 7 bases, and 13 bases separated the two germline ends. This CDR3 has 14 residues.

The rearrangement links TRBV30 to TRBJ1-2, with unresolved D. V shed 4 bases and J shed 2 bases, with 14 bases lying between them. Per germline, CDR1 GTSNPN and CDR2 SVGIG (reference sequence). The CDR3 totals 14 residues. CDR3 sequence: CAWNVGPGNYGYTF. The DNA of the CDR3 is TGTGCCTGGAATGTAGGCCCGGGGAACTATGGCTACACCTTC.